This section outlines one TCR beta chain sequence together with its context. Sequencing ends 3 residues short of the CDR3 end; the germline J gene provides the rest. This entry is derived from a study of T cells in women clearing cervical HPV infection. With V trimmed by 8 bases and J by 7 bases, 11 bases remained unmatched. In germline, CDR1 is SQVTM, CDR2 ANQGSEA. The CDR3 contains 13 residues. Profiled with immunoSEQ multiplex PCR; TCRdb holds only in-frame clones, not every one. In all, the sample yields tens of thousands of clones. V and J are TRBV29-1 and TRBJ2-1, with TRBD2 matching over 7 bases. This clonotype originated in a woman aged 18 to 75 with a cervical HPV16 infection that either progressed to CIN3+ or cleared (not recorded which). Input material: blood buffy coat. CDR3 sequence reads: CSFEGVAGNEQFF. Incomplete CDR3 DNA: TGCAGCTTCGAAGGGGTAGCGGGTAATGAG.